This is a list of T cell receptor beta chains from one sample in a study of T cells in Graves' hyperthyroidism and ophthalmopathy. TCRdb reanalysed the multiplex PCR reads using MiXCR and keeps one entry per CDR3 protein. The top ten clones hold approximately 16% of a sample with 500,000 or so distinct CDR3 sequences, 17% of them seen once. The sequencing sample was made of blood. The receptors here all came from a woman under 30 with Graves' ophthalmopathy. CDR3s include the opening cysteine and the closing phenylalanine or tryptophan. A D gene is named only where the DNA matches it firmly. Rows may omit the clone size; those that give it use once, few, many or a size class.

>TRBV3-1|-|TRBJ2-2|-
TGTGCCAGCAGCTCGGGCGAGATAGGGCTGTTTTTT
CASSSGEIGLFF
>TRBV19|-|TRBJ2-7|few
TGTGCCAGTAGTGACACGGACAACACCTACGAGCAGTACTTC
CASSDTDNTYEQYF
>TRBV12-3/TRBV12-4|TRBD2|TRBJ2-3|many
TGTGCCAGCAGTTTAGATAGCGGGGGGGCCATGTTCACAGATACGCAGTATTTT
CASSLDSGGAMFTDTQYF
>TRBV7-6|-|TRBJ2-5|-
TGTGCCAGCAGCTTCGACAGAAGGGAGACCCAGTACTTC
CASSFDRRETQYF
>TRBV10-3|-|TRBJ1-5|-
TGTGCCATCAGTGACCGGGATAGCAATCAGCCCCAGCATTTT
CAISDRDSNQPQHF
>TRBV18|TRBD2|TRBJ2-1|many
TGTGCCAGCTCACCGTCCGCCGTCGTAGGCGGGAGTAAATTGGATGAGCAGTTCTTC
CASSPSAVVGGSKLDEQFF
>TRBV19|-|TRBJ2-4|-
TGTGCCAGTAGTATAGGTAGGGGCGCAAGAAACATTCAGTACTTC
CASSIGRGARNIQYF
>TRBV25-1|-|TRBJ2-1|few
TGTGCCAGCAGTGGACTAGAAATTGGTGAGCAGTTCTTC
CASSGLEIGEQFF
>TRBV28|TRBD1|TRBJ2-7|hyperexpanded
TGTGCCAGCAGTTTGATTGGGTGGACAGGGGGCTACGAGCAGTACTTC
CASSLIGWTGGYEQYF
>TRBV6-1|TRBD2|TRBJ2-3|-
TGTGCCAGCAGTGAAATGGCGGGAGGGAGAGATACGCAGTATTTT
CASSEMAGGRDTQYF
>TRBV29-1|-|TRBJ2-2|many
TGCAGCGTTGAAGATTCAAGGGGTGGCGGGGAGCTGTTTTTT
CSVEDSRGGGELFF
>TRBV5-1|-|TRBJ2-7|many
TGCGCCAGCAGCGTGGCGGGACGGATCTACGAGCAGTACTTC
CASSVAGRIYEQYF
>TRBV19|-|TRBJ1-2|-
TGTGCCAGTAGTGAATCATTCGGTAATTACCCTGGCTACACCTTC
CASSESFGNYPGYTF
>TRBV14|TRBD1|TRBJ1-2|few
TGTGCCAGCAGTTTCGGACAGGGCATCTATGGCTACACCTTC
CASSFGQGIYGYTF
>TRBV29-1|-|TRBJ1-2|many
TGCAGCGTTGAAGGGTTAGTAGGCTATGGCTACACCTTC
CSVEGLVGYGYTF
>TRBV20-1|-|TRBJ2-2|many
TGCAGCGCTCCCTTAAACTACGGGGAGCTGTTTTTT
CSAPLNYGELFF
>TRBV5-1|TRBD1|TRBJ2-7|many
TGCGCCAGCAGCAACACCGGGACAGGGTGGATCTACGAGCAGTACTTC
CASSNTGTGWIYEQYF
>TRBV5-1|-|TRBJ2-7|many
TGCGCCAGCAGCTTTACAGGGCCTGAGCAGTACTTC
CASSFTGPEQYF
>TRBV2|TRBD1|TRBJ1-1|many
TGTGCCAGCAGTGATCCCGGGACAGACACTGAAGCTTTCTTT
CASSDPGTDTEAFF
>TRBV12-3/TRBV12-4|TRBD2|TRBJ2-7|many
TGTGCCAGCAGTTTAGCGCCTCTAGCGGGAGGGCCATACGAGCAGTACTTC
CASSLAPLAGGPYEQYF
>TRBV12-3/TRBV12-4|-|TRBJ2-1|few
TGTGCCAGCAGTTCGTTGGACAATGAGCAGTTCTTC
CASSSLDNEQFF
>TRBV27|-|TRBJ2-5|-
TGTGCCAGCAGTCCCATGGGACGGCCCGGGGAGACCCAGTACTTC
CASSPMGRPGETQYF
>TRBV29-1|-|TRBJ2-5|many
TGCAGCGTTGAAGTAGGGGGAGTTCGAGGAGAGACCCAGTACTTC
CSVEVGGVRGETQYF
>TRBV7-3|-|TRBJ2-3|many
TGTGCCAGCAGCCCCGGGGATCGGGGAAAAGCAGATACGCAGTATTTT
CASSPGDRGKADTQYF